The sequence of this T cell receptor (beta chain) was determined in a study of blood T cell repertoires in COVID-19 (TCRdb year 2020). A note on the overall study: Samples covering the acute and convalescent phases of COVID-19 were provided by collaborators in the United States, Italy and Spain. The material from the prospective study consisted of cDNA or gDNA derived from T cells, B-cell-depleted T cells, or PBMCs. Deeply sampled blood TCRbeta repertoires from subjects exposed to, actively infected with, or recovered from COVID-19 were included in the dataset. The repertoires were released in a freely available public database intended as a resource for research on the immune response to SARS-CoV-2. The samples were drawn from the first 160 participants of the ongoing ImmuneRACE study and from some 1,300 subjects provided by 6 global collaborators. Nearly every sample came with metadata listing a de-identified subject ID, COVID-19 status, age in years and sex. Where HLA class I and class II types were available, the types were taken from metadata supplied by the sample provider, not from assay-based typing. Findings and caveats that apply to the study as a whole: The amount of clinical and demographic metadata varied by source and participant and was provided uncurated.

TCRbeta CDR3 regions were amplified from genomic DNA by means of the immunoSEQ Assay, a bias-controlled multiplex PCR. For the original study's pipeline: Nucleated cell counts per sample were estimated from amplification of reference gene primers within the assay. To quantify the absolute abundance of each unique TCRbeta CDR3 rearrangement, sequence reads were collapsed and filtered. For each sample, productive Simpson clonality was calculated by taking the square root of Simpson's diversity index across productive rearrangements. What TCRdb holds here is the immuneACCESS table cut down to in-frame rearrangements. Part of the clones is not present; checked against another copy, under half of the missing clones reflect an unresolved V gene, and the others are unexplained. V and J calls and clone size follow that table, whereas D and trimming were derived from the DNA. The sample profile shows fewer than 100,000 clones; around nine tenths of them were found once. About 9.3% of the sample comes from the top ten.

Spanning cysteine to phenylalanine, the CDR3 consists of 13 amino acids. The only DNA kept is the CDR3, 39 bases in frame from the first base. From a lookup of the germline V gene (reference sequence), CDR1 and CDR2 are LNHDA and SQIVND. Between the V and J ends, shortened by 5 bases and 3 bases respectively, the junction contains 8 bases. Collaborating institutions collected whole blood in K2EDTA tubes following their own protocols. For TCRbeta analysis, collaborator samples were shipped as frozen whole blood, as isolated PBMCs, or as DNA extracted from either sample type. Comment on this clone: Which antigen it targets is not known. Base-call qualities are not available, and no considerably larger clone is one nucleotide away.

The chain was built from TRBV19 and TRBJ2-1, and the D gene may be TRBD1, 7 bases matching. This receptor was identified in a man over 45 with acute or convalescent COVID-19. Sequencing was done on a sample of peripheral blood. At the DNA level, the sequence is TGTGCCAGTAGTCAGGGGGGCTACAATGAGCAGTTCTTC. Its protein reads: CASSQGGYNEQFF. Extended through the reference TRBV19 and TRBJ2-1 proteins, this CDR3 yields the full variable domain: DGGITQSPKYLFRKEGQNVTLSCEQNLNHDAMYWYRQDPGQGLRLIYYSQIVNDFQKGDIAEGYSVSREKKESFPLTVTSAQKNPTAFYLCASSQGGYNEQFFGPGTRLTVL.